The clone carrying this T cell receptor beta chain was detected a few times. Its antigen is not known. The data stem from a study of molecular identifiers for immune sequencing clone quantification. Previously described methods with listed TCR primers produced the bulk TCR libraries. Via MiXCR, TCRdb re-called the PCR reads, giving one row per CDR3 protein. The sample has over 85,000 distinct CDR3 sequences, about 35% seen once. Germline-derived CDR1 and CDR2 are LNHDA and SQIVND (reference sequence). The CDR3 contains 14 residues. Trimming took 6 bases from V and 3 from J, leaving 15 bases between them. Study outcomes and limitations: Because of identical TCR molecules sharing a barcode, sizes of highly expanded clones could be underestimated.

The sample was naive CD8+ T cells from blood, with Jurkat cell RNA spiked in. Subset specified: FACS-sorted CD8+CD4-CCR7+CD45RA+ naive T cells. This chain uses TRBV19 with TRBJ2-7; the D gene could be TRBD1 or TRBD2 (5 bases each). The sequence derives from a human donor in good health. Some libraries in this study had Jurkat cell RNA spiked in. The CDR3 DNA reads TGTGCCAGTAGATCAGCGGCAGGGAGCTACGAGCAGTACTTC. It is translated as CASRSAAGSYEQYF.